This T cell receptor beta chain was recorded in a study of T-cell reconstitution after alpha-beta-depleted transplantation in children. Germline V gives CDR1 SGHDT, CDR2 YYEEEE. The germline V and J ends were trimmed by 1 base and 2 bases, with 12 bases remaining between them. The CDR3 extends over 15 amino acids. Molecular barcoding with unique molecular identifiers was used for the TCRbeta library. A single record per CDR3 protein comes from TCRdb applying MiXCR to the PCR reads. Of 300,000 to 350,000 distinct CDR3 sequences in the sample, 15% to 20% are singletons; the top ten hold 35% to 50%. This clonotype showed up many times. Its antigen is unknown. Overall study findings and caveats: Several hundred expanded graft clones reportedly supplied alpha-beta T cells about two months after transplant. Elevated TCRbeta diversity at day 60 was traced, in some patients, to surviving recipient T cells and thymic progenitors.

The V gene is TRBV5-6, the J gene TRBJ2-5; TRBD1 is a possible D gene (6 bases). This specimen consisted of PBMCs, mostly from graft donor cells, obtained 360 days after TCRalphabeta/CD19-depleted stem cell transplant. The receptor was isolated from a male patient under 10 years old who had a stem cell transplant for acute lymphoblastic leukemia, so the T cells may come from the graft donor. The CDR3 sequence is CASSLLQGLQETQYF. The CDR3 DNA is TGTGCCAGCAGCTTGCTACAGGGTTTACAAGAGACCCAGTACTTC.